The rows below give T cell receptor beta chains drawn from one sample of a study of post-analysis software for immune sequencing data. MiXCR, applied by TCRdb to the PCR reads, yields one record per CDR3 protein. Of roughly 800,000 distinct CDR3 sequences listed, 53% are singletons. The sequenced sample was blood. These receptors were collected from a girl aged 10 to 17 with multiple sclerosis. Each CDR3 is given with its conserved first and last residue. D genes are given only for firm matches. Clone sizes are given selectively: once, few, many, or a class where the clone is expanded.

J | V | D | size | CDR3 | DNA
TRBJ1-1 | TRBV29-1 | . | . | CSFRRGSSAEAFF | TGCAGCTTTCGAAGGGGATCGAGCGCTGAAGCTTTCTTT
TRBJ1-2 | TRBV5-1 | TRBD1 | few | CASSLRAGTGTVGYGYTF | TGCGCCAGCAGCTTAAGAGCGGGGACAGGGACCGTGGGCTATGGCTACACCTTC
TRBJ2-5 | TRBV9 | . | few | CASSVTAGETQYF | TGTGCCAGCAGCGTAACCGCGGGAGAGACCCAGTACTTC
TRBJ2-1 | TRBV2 | TRBD2 | . | CASSDRGGRNEQFF | TGTGCCAGCAGTGACCGGGGGGGTCGTAATGAGCAGTTCTTC
TRBJ1-6 | TRBV6-6 | TRBD1 | . | CASSHGMDRANSPLHF | TGTGCCAGCAGTCACGGGATGGACAGGGCCAATTCACCCCTCCACTTT
TRBJ2-5 | TRBV20-1 | . | . | CSASGQKKQETQYF | TGCAGTGCTAGCGGGCAGAAAAAACAAGAGACCCAGTACTTC
TRBJ1-4 | TRBV9 | TRBD1 | . | CASSVEGGSNEKLFF | TGTGCCAGCAGCGTAGAAGGGGGCTCTAATGAAAAACTGTTTTTT
TRBJ2-7 | TRBV10-3 | . | few | CAVSEQGAGTMISYEQYF | TGTGCCGTCAGTGAGCAGGGGGCAGGGACTATGATCTCCTACGAGCAGTACTTC
TRBJ2-4 | TRBV19 | . | . | CASSPLNGIQYF | TGTGCCAGTAGTCCCCTTAACGGCATTCAGTACTTC
TRBJ2-2 | TRBV4-2 | . | few | CASSQEAANTGELFF | TGTGCCAGCAGCCAAGAAGCCGCGAACACCGGGGAGCTGTTTTTT
TRBJ2-7 | TRBV5-1 | TRBD2 | . | CASSSGTSGPGEQYF | TGCGCCAGCAGCTCGGGGACTAGCGGACCGGGTGAGCAGTACTTC
TRBJ2-7 | TRBV7-8 | TRBD2 | . | CASSLALSSGASYEQYF | TGTGCCAGCAGCTTAGCGCTATCTAGCGGGGCCTCCTACGAGCAGTACTTC
TRBJ2-3 | TRBV10-3 | TRBD2 | . | CAIREHSGRGDTQYF | TGTGCCATCAGGGAGCATAGCGGGAGGGGAGATACGCAGTATTTT
TRBJ2-4 | TRBV5-5 | . | few | CASSRQLAKNIQYF | TGTGCCAGCAGCCGGCAGTTAGCCAAAAACATTCAGTACTTC
TRBJ2-3 | TRBV7-2 | . | . | CAGSLVGGPTQYF | TGTGCCGGCAGCTTAGTTGGCGGACCAACGCAGTATTTT
TRBJ1-2 | TRBV9 | . | few | CAIHSGGNYGYTF | TGTGCCATACACTCGGGGGGCAACTATGGCTACACCTTC
TRBJ2-5 | TRBV9 | . | many | CASSPVGETQYF | TGTGCCAGCAGCCCCGTCGGAGAGACCCAGTACTTC
TRBJ2-3 | TRBV5-6 | . | few | CASTSWGTSTDTQYF | TGTGCCAGCACCTCGTGGGGGACTTCCACAGATACGCAGTATTTT
TRBJ2-7 | TRBV28 | TRBD2 | . | CATNGGFYEQYF | TGTGCCACCAACGGGGGGTTCTACGAGCAGTACTTC
TRBJ1-1 | TRBV12-3/TRBV12-4 | . | . | CASTMQGNTEAFF | TGTGCCAGCACCATGCAGGGGAACACTGAAGCTTTCTTT
TRBJ2-3 | TRBV5-1 | TRBD2 | few | CASSSGLAGPAGTDTQYF | TGCGCCAGCAGCTCTGGACTAGCGGGGCCAGCGGGAACAGATACGCAGTATTTT
TRBJ2-2 | TRBV4-1 | . | . | CASSQEAFGAGNTGELFF | TGTGCCAGCAGCCAAGAGGCGTTTGGGGCGGGGAACACCGGGGAGCTGTTTTTT
TRBJ2-1 | TRBV20-1 | TRBD2 | . | CSASTPGLAGVYNEQFF | TGCAGTGCTAGTACACCGGGACTAGCGGGAGTATACAATGAGCAGTTCTTC
TRBJ2-1 | TRBV5-1 | TRBD2 | few | CASSPTSGRYNEQFF | TGCGCCAGCAGCCCCACTAGCGGCCGGTACAATGAGCAGTTCTTC
TRBJ2-3 | TRBV5-1 | . | few | CASSREWVADTQYF | TGCGCCAGCAGCCGAGAGTGGGTGGCAGATACGCAGTATTTT
TRBJ2-7 | TRBV5-1 | . | few | CASSLGQADYYEQYF | TGCGCCAGCAGCTTGGGACAGGCAGACTACTACGAGCAGTACTTC
TRBJ2-1 | TRBV10-3 | TRBD2 | . | CAISGTSGNEQFF | TGTGCCATCAGTGGGACTAGCGGAAATGAGCAGTTCTTC
TRBJ2-7 | TRBV20-1 | TRBD2 | few | CSAGGTSGATYEQYF | TGCAGTGCAGGAGGGACTAGCGGGGCAACCTACGAGCAGTACTTC
TRBJ1-2 | TRBV7-2 | . | few | CASSPQGTDGYTF | TGTGCCAGCAGCCCCCAAGGGACCGATGGCTACACCTTC
TRBJ2-1 | TRBV21-1 | . | . | CASSSWGRGDYNEQFF | TGTGCCAGCAGCTCCTGGGGGCGGGGGGACTACAATGAGCAGTTCTTC
TRBJ1-5 | TRBV6-5 | . | . | CASSSKGGSQFQHF | TGTGCCAGCAGTTCCAAAGGAGGGTCCCAATTCCAGCATTTT
TRBJ2-1 | TRBV5-1 | TRBD1 | . | CAGSQQTGYNEQFF | TGCGCCGGCAGCCAACAGACAGGGTACAATGAGCAGTTCTTC
TRBJ1-2 | TRBV5-1 | TRBD1 | . | CASRLDRDDGYTF | TGCGCCAGCAGGTTGGACAGGGACGATGGCTACACCTTC
TRBJ2-4 | TRBV7-9 | . | . | CASSFVGEDGIQYF | TGTGCCAGCAGCTTCGTTGGGGAGGACGGCATTCAGTACTTC
TRBJ2-1 | TRBV20-1 | . | . | CSAYKWPDIGSGYNEQFF | TGCAGTGCTTACAAATGGCCCGACATAGGTAGCGGCTACAATGAGCAGTTCTTC
TRBJ1-1 | TRBV7-9 | . | . | CASIRPSRETEAFF | TGTGCCAGCATACGACCTTCCCGGGAAACTGAAGCTTTCTTT
TRBJ2-1 | TRBV7-6 | TRBD2 | once | CASSSYLGLAGSQVFF | TGTGCCAGCAGCTCCTACCTCGGACTAGCGGGGTCACAGGTGTTCTTC
TRBJ2-1 | TRBV20-1 | TRBD2 | once | CSARDRDRLAGNEQFF | TGCAGTGCTAGAGATCGGGATAGACTAGCGGGAAATGAGCAGTTCTTC
TRBJ2-1 | TRBV19 | TRBD1 | once | CASTGTDSYNEQFF | TGTGCCAGTACCGGGACAGACTCCTACAATGAGCAGTTCTTC
TRBJ2-1 | TRBV5-1 | . | . | CASSLGSPSSYNEQFF | TGCGCCAGCAGCTTGGGTTCCCCAAGCTCCTACAATGAGCAGTTCTTC
TRBJ2-3 | TRBV11-2 | TRBD2 | . | CASSSRLAGGSDTQYF | TGTGCCAGCAGCTCTCGACTAGCGGGGGGAAGTGATACGCAGTATTTT
TRBJ2-7 | TRBV6-2/TRBV6-3 | TRBD1 | . | CASSPLSRGHHEQYF | TGTGCCAGCAGCCCCCTCAGCAGGGGGCATCATGAGCAGTACTTC
TRBJ1-5 | TRBV4-1 | TRBD1 | . | CASRPGTGGNQPQHF | TGCGCCAGCAGACCCGGGACAGGCGGGAATCAGCCCCAGCATTTT
TRBJ2-7 | TRBV6-2/TRBV6-3 | . | few | CASSNRPETYEQYF | TGTGCCAGCAGTAACCGGCCAGAAACCTACGAGCAGTACTTC
TRBJ2-1 | TRBV5-1 | TRBD1 | . | CASGTGTGVNEQFF | TGCGCCAGCGGCACCGGGACAGGGGTCAATGAGCAGTTCTTC
TRBJ1-4 | TRBV12-3/TRBV12-4 | . | few | CASSFLQGGGKLFF | TGTGCCAGCAGTTTTCTCCAGGGTGGTGGAAAACTGTTTTTT
TRBJ2-6 | TRBV7-9 | TRBD1 | . | CASSSRTGLVGANVLTF | TGTGCCAGCAGCTCCAGGACAGGGCTAGTTGGGGCCAACGTCCTGACTTTC
TRBJ2-7 | TRBV6-5 | . | few | CASSSIQNYEQYF | TGTGCCAGCAGTTCAATCCAAAACTACGAGCAGTACTTC
TRBJ2-5 | TRBV29-1 | . | . | CSVGRRDFGTQYF | TGCAGCGTTGGCCGCAGGGACTTCGGGACCCAGTACTTC
TRBJ1-2 | TRBV20-1 | . | few | CSAGRGSGGYTF | TGCAGTGCTGGCCGGGGGTCCGGTGGCTACACCTTC
TRBJ2-2 | TRBV9 | . | once | CASSVVGSGELFF | TGTGCCAGCAGCGTAGTCGGGTCCGGGGAGCTGTTTTTT
TRBJ2-3 | TRBV20-1 | TRBD2 | once | CSARAAGPSTDTQYF | TGCAGTGCTAGAGCAGCGGGACCAAGCACAGATACGCAGTATTTT
TRBJ2-4 | TRBV5-5 | . | . | CASSTGRDFQNIQYF | TGTGCCAGCAGTACAGGCAGGGATTTCCAAAACATTCAGTACTTC
TRBJ2-7 | TRBV7-9 | . | once | CASSLPPVGAPDEQYF | TGTGCCAGCAGTCTGCCCCCAGTAGGGGCTCCAGACGAGCAGTACTTC
TRBJ2-1 | TRBV18 | TRBD1 | . | CASSPPTGLSYNEQFF | TGTGCCAGCTCACCACCGACAGGGCTATCCTACAATGAACAGTTCTTC